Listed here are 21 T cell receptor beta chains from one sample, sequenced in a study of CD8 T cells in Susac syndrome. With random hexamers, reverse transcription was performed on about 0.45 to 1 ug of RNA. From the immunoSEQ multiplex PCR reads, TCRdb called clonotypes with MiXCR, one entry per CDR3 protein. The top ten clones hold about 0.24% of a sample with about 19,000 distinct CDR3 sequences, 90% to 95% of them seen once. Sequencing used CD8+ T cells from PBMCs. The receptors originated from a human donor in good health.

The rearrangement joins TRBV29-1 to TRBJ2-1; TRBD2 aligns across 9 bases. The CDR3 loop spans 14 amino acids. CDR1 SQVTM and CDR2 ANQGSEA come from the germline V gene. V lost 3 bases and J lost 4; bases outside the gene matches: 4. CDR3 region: CSVDLAGSYNEQFF. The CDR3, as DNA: TGCAGCGTTGACCTAGCGGGAAGTTACAATGAGCAGTTCTTC.

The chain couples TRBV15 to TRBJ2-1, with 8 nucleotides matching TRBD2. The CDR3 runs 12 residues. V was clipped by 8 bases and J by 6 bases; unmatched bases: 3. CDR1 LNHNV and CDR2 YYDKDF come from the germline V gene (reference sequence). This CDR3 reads CATRGTSNEQFF. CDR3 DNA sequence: TGTGCCACCCGTGGGACTAGCAATGAGCAGTTCTTC.

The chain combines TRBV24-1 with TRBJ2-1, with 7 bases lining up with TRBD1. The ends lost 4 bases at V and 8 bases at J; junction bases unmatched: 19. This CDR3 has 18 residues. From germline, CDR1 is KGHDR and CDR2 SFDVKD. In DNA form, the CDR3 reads TGTGCCACCAGTGACATCAGACAGGGTTTAAATTTTAGGGATGAGCAGTTCTTC. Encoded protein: CATSDIRQGLNFRDEQFF.

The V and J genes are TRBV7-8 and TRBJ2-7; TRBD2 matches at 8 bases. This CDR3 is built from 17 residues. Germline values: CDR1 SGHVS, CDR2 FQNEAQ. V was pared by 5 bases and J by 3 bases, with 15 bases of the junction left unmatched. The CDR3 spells CASSLSSSGWEYYEQYV. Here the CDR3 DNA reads TGTGCCAGCAGCCTAAGTTCTAGCGGGTGGGAATACTACGAGCAGTACGTC.

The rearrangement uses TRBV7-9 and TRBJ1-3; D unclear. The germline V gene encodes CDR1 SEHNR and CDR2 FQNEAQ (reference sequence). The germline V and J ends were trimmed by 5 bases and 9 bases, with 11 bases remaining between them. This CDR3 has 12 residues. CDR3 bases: TGTGCCAGCAGCCCGTGGCGGGCCACCATATATTTT. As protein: CASSPWRATIYF.

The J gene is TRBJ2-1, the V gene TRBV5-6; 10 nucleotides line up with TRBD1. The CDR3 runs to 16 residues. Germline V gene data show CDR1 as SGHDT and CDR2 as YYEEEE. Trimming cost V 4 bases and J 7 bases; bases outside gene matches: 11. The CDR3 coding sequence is TGTGCCAGCAGCAACCAGACAGGGGGCTTTCTTAATGAGCAGTTCTTC. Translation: CASSNQTGGFLNEQFF.

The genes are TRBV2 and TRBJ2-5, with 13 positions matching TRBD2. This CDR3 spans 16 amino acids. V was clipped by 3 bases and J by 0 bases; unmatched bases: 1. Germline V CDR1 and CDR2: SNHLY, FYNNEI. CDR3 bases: TGTGCCAGCAGTGAGGGGACTAGCGGGGACCAAGAGACCCAGTACTTC. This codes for CASSEGTSGDQETQYF.

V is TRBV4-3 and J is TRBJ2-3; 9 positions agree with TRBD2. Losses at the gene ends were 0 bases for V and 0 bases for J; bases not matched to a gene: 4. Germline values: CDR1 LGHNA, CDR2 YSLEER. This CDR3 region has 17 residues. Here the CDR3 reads CASSQDLSGSSTDTQYF. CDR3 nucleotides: TGCGCCAGCAGCCAAGATCTTAGCGGGAGTAGCACAGATACGCAGTATTTT.

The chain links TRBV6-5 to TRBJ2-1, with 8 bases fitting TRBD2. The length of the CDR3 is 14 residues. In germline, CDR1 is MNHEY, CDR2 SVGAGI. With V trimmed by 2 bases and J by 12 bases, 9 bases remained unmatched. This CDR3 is CASSYTEGLASQFF. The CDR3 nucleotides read TGTGCCAGCAGTTACACTGAAGGACTAGCCTCGCAGTTCTTC.

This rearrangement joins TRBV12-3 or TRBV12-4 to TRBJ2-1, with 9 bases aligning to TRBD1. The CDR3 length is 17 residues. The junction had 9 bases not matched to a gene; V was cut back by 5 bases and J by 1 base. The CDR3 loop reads CASSPGTGRGSYNEQFF. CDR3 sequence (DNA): TGTGCCAGCAGTCCCGGGACAGGGCGGGGGTCCTACAATGAGCAGTTCTTC.

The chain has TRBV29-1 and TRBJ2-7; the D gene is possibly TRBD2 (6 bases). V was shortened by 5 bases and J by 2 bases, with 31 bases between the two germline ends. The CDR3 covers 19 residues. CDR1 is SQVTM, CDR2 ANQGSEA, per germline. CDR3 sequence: CSVPGGDPGLLTLPYEQYF. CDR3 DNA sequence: TGCAGCGTTCCCGGCGGGGACCCCGGGCTATTGACTCTTCCCTACGAGCAGTACTTC.

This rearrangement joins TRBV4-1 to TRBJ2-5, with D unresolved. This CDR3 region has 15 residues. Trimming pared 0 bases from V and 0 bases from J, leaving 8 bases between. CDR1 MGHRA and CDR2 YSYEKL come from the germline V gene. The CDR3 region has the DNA TGCGCCAGCAGCCAAGATTGGACCGACCAAGAGACCCAGTACTTC. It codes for CASSQDWTDQETQYF.

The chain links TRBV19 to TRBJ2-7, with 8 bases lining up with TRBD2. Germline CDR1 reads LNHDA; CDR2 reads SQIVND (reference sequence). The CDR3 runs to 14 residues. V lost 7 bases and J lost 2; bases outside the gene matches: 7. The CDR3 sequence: CASTLTAGAYEQYF. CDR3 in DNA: TGTGCCAGTACCCTGACAGCGGGAGCCTACGAGCAGTACTTC.

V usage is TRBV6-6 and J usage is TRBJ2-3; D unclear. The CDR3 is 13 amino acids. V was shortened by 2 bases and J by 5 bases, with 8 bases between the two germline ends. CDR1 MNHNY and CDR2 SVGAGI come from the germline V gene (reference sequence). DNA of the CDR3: TGTGCCAGCAGTTACCCGTCAGAAGATACGCAGTATTTT. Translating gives CASSYPSEDTQYF.

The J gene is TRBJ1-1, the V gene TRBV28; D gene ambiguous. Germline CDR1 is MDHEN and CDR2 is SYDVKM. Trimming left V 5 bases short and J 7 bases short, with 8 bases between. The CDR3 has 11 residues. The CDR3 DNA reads TGTGCCAGCAGTCGGATGGGTGAAGCTTTCTTT. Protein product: CASSRMGEAFF.

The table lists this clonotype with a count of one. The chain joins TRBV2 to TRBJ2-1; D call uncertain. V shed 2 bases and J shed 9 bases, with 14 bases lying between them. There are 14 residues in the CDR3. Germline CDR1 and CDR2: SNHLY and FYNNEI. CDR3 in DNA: TGTGCCAGCAGTGAATCGGACGCCCCAGTTGAGCAGTTCTTC. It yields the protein CASSESDAPVEQFF.

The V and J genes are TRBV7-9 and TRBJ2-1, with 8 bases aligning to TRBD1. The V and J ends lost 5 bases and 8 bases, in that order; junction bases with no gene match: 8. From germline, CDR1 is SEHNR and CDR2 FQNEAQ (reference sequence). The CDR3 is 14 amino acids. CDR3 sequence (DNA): TGTGCCAGCAGCGCAATGACAGGGGCGGATGAGCAGTTCTTC. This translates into CASSAMTGADEQFF.

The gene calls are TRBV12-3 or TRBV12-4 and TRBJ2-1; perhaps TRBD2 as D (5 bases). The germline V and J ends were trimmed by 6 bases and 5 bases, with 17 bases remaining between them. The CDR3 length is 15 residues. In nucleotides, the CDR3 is TGTGCCAGCAGATACCTCAGCGGCACCAACAATGAGCAGTTCTTC. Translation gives CASRYLSGTNNEQFF.

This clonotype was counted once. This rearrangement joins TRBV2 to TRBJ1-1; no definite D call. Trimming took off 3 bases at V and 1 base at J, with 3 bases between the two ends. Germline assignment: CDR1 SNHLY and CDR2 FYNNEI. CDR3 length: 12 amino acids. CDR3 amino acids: CASSDRNTEAFF. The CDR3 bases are TGTGCCAGCAGTGACCGGAACACTGAAGCTTTCTTT.

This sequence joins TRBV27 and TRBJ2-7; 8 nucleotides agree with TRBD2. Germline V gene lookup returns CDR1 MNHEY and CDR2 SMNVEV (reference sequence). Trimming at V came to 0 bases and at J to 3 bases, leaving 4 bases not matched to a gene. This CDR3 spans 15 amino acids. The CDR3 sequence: CASSLSSSGYYEQYF. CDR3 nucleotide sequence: TGTGCCAGCAGTTTATCTTCTAGCGGGTACTACGAGCAGTACTTC.

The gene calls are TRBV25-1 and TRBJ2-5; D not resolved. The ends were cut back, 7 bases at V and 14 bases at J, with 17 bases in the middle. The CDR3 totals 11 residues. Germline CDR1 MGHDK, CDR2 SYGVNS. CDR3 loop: CASIKENYLYF. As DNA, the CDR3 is TGTGCCAGCATTAAAGAGAACTACTTATACTTC. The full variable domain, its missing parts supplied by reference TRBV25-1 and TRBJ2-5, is EADIYQTPRYLVIGTGKKITLECSQTMGHDKMYWYQQDPGMELHLIHYSYGVNSTEKGDLSSESTVSRIRTEHFPLTLESARPSHTSQYLCASIKENYLYFGPGTRLLVL.